One TCR beta chain is described in this entry. Per the original methods: The authors estimated nucleated cell counts from reference gene primer amplification. TCRdb keeps only in-frame clones here, not all; method: immunoSEQ multiplex PCR. D and trimming were read from the DNA, whereas the V and J calls and clone size are those reported in that table. The table has approximately 90,000 clones, over 70% seen once. Germline V gives CDR1 ENHRY, CDR2 SYGVKD. The ends lost 4 bases at V and 5 bases at J; junction bases unmatched: 5. This CDR3 is 15 amino acids long. The entry originates in a study of blood T cell repertoires in COVID-19. As for the study in general: Both acute and convalescent COVID-19 samples were obtained from the United States, Italy and Spain. T cells, B-cell-depleted T cells, or PBMCs supplied cDNA or gDNA.

This receptor was identified in an elderly man with active or convalescent COVID-19. The chain is built from TRBV10-3 and TRBJ1-6; 7 nucleotides match TRBD1. Material for sequencing was peripheral blood. The CDR3 DNA follows: TGTGCCATCAGTGTCGGACAGGCTGATAATTCACCCCTCCACTTT. Translated: CAISVGQADNSPLHF.